Listed below are T cell receptor beta chains from one sample, sequenced in a study of shared clonotypes between healthy human individuals. Profiled with immunoSEQ multiplex PCR; TCRdb holds only in-frame clones, not every one. The table shows about 1.1 million clones, with approximately 75% occurring only once. The specimen was memory CD4+ T cells from PBMCs. The source is a man younger than 35 in good health. Some clones in this sample may be carry-over from other donors' samples. CDR3s include the opening cysteine and the closing phenylalanine or tryptophan. Each record gives: V gene, J gene, clone size, D gene, CDR3 DNA, CDR3 protein. The D gene is left open where the match is weak. Only some rows state a clone size, as once, few, many or a class for expanded clones.

V gene: TRBV29-1
J gene: TRBJ1-1
clone size: -
D gene: -
CDR3 DNA: TGCAGCGTTCTCCTTCCCCATGAAGCTTTCTTT
CDR3 protein: CSVLLPHEAFF

V gene: TRBV5-1
J gene: TRBJ1-1
clone size: -
D gene: -
CDR3 DNA: TGCGCCAGCAGCTTGACAGGGTTCACTGAAGCTTTCTTT
CDR3 protein: CASSLTGFTEAFF

V gene: TRBV19
J gene: TRBJ1-5
clone size: -
D gene: TRBD1
CDR3 DNA: TGTGCCAGTATCGCACAGGGGGTCTATAGCAATCAGCCCCAGCATTTT
CDR3 protein: CASIAQGVYSNQPQHF

V gene: TRBV27
J gene: TRBJ1-2
clone size: many
D gene: -
CDR3 DNA: TGTGCCAGCAGTTTATGGGGTTGGGGCTACACCTTC
CDR3 protein: CASSLWGWGYTF

V gene: TRBV28
J gene: TRBJ1-3
clone size: -
D gene: TRBD1
CDR3 DNA: TGTGCCAGCAGTTTATGGGGGACAGGGTCTGGAAACACCATATATTTT
CDR3 protein: CASSLWGTGSGNTIYF

V gene: TRBV29-1
J gene: TRBJ1-2
clone size: -
D gene: -
CDR3 DNA: TGCAGCGCCGAGGGGGTGCCTGGCTACACCTTC
CDR3 protein: CSAEGVPGYTF

V gene: TRBV5-1
J gene: TRBJ2-1
clone size: -
D gene: -
CDR3 DNA: TGCGCCAGCAGCGAATACAATGAGCAGTTCTTC
CDR3 protein: CASSEYNEQFF

V gene: TRBV5-1
J gene: TRBJ2-1
clone size: -
D gene: -
CDR3 DNA: TGCGCCAGCACCCGGGACCCCAGCGGGCAGAACAATGAGCAGTTCTTC
CDR3 protein: CASTRDPSGQNNEQFF

V gene: TRBV7-2
J gene: TRBJ2-1
clone size: -
D gene: -
CDR3 DNA: TGTGCCAGCAGCCCACAGCGCGAGGATGAGCAGTTCTTC
CDR3 protein: CASSPQREDEQFF

V gene: TRBV15
J gene: TRBJ2-3
clone size: -
D gene: -
CDR3 DNA: TGTGCCACCAGCAGAGATCGGGGAAGAGGTAGCACAGATACGCAGTATTTT
CDR3 protein: CATSRDRGRGSTDTQYF

V gene: TRBV28
J gene: TRBJ1-2
clone size: -
D gene: -
CDR3 DNA: TGTGCCAGCAGTCCAATGGGCACGGGCTATGGCTACACCTTC
CDR3 protein: CASSPMGTGYGYTF

V gene: TRBV27
J gene: TRBJ1-4
clone size: -
D gene: TRBD1
CDR3 DNA: TGTGCCAGCAGTTTTAAAGTTTGGGGACAGGGGGATTGGGGAACCAAACCTAATGAAAAACTGTTTTTT
CDR3 protein: CASSFKVWGQGDWGTKPNEKLFF

V gene: TRBV5-1
J gene: TRBJ1-3
clone size: -
D gene: -
CDR3 DNA: TGCGCCAGCAGCTTGGCCTTTGGGGGAAGTGGAAACACCATATATTTT
CDR3 protein: CASSLAFGGSGNTIYF

V gene: TRBV18
J gene: TRBJ2-3
clone size: -
D gene: -
CDR3 DNA: TGTGCCAGCTCAGGTGACAGGACAGATACGCAGTATTTT
CDR3 protein: CASSGDRTDTQYF

V gene: TRBV2
J gene: TRBJ2-1
clone size: many
D gene: -
CDR3 DNA: TGTGCCAGCAGTGACCAGGGGGGCTACAATGAGCAGTTCTTC
CDR3 protein: CASSDQGGYNEQFF

V gene: TRBV4-1
J gene: TRBJ2-3
clone size: -
D gene: -
CDR3 DNA: TGCGCCAGCAGCCAAGAACCACTAGCTTTTTCAGATACGCAGTATTTT
CDR3 protein: CASSQEPLAFSDTQYF

V gene: TRBV16
J gene: TRBJ1-2
clone size: -
D gene: TRBD1
CDR3 DNA: TGTGCCAGCAGCTCCCACAGGGGCCACGATGGCTACACCTTC
CDR3 protein: CASSSHRGHDGYTF

V gene: TRBV5-1
J gene: TRBJ2-7
clone size: -
D gene: TRBD2
CDR3 DNA: TGCGCCAGCAGCTTCCCGGGACTAGCGGGAGGGCCGGGGTTCTACGAGCAGTACTTC
CDR3 protein: CASSFPGLAGGPGFYEQYF

V gene: TRBV15
J gene: TRBJ2-7
clone size: once
D gene: -
CDR3 DNA: TGTGCCACCAGCAGAGTGGGCGGGGACGAGCAGTACTTC
CDR3 protein: CATSRVGGDEQYF

V gene: TRBV18
J gene: TRBJ2-1
clone size: -
D gene: -
CDR3 DNA: TGTGCCAGCTCACCTGGGCAGCCTGGCCTCAATGAGCAGTTCTTC
CDR3 protein: CASSPGQPGLNEQFF